Below are 29 T cell receptor beta chains sequenced from a single sample in a study of T cells in Graves' hyperthyroidism and ophthalmopathy. Amplification of TCR beta CDR3 regions was performed using RNA transcripts as template. RT-PCR in the first round (using the HTBI primer set) targeted the TCR CDR3. TCRdb passed the multiplex PCR reads through MiXCR, listing each CDR3 protein once. The data contain around 380,000 distinct CDR3 sequences, around an eighth of them singletons. Sequencing was done on a sample of blood. These receptors originate from a man aged 30 to 39 with Graves' hyperthyroidism that later progressed to Graves' ophthalmopathy.

This clonotype has a count of ten or more. This sequence joins TRBV13 and TRBJ1-1, with D hard to call. Trimming took off 5 bases at V and 0 bases at J, with 10 bases between the two ends. Germline-derived CDR1 and CDR2 are PRHDT and FYEKMQ (reference sequence). There are 14 residues in the CDR3. The CDR3, as DNA: TGTGCCAGCAGCCCGGTGGCGGTGAACACTGAAGCTTTCTTT. Protein sequence: CASSPVAVNTEAFF.

With respect to this clonotype: Given a much more abundant clone one base away, this may be a read error. The genes are TRBV7-9 and TRBJ2-7; D is undetermined. The CDR3 length is 14 residues. Germline CDR1 is SEHNR and CDR2 is FQNEAQ (reference sequence). This CDR3 is CAGSLVGTYYEQYF. The CDR3 nucleotides read TGTGCCGGCAGCTTAGTCGGAACTTACTACGAGCAGTACTTC.

This clonotype showed up many times. This rearrangement joins TRBV20-1 to TRBJ2-3, with 9 bases lining up with TRBD1. The CDR3 is made up of 14 amino acids. Germline CDR1 reads DFQATT; CDR2 reads SNEGSKA (reference sequence). J was trimmed by 2 bases and V by 5 bases; bases with no gene match: 5. The DNA for the CDR3 is TGCAGTGCTTTAGGGGACAGGGCCACAGATACGCAGTATTTT. Protein sequence: CSALGDRATDTQYF.

This clonotype was detected many times. This rearrangement joins TRBV2 to TRBJ1-1; TRBD1 is a possible D gene (6 bases). V was shortened by 7 bases and J by 0 bases, with 15 bases between the two germline ends. CDR1 and CDR2 (germline): SNHLY, FYNNEI. CDR3 length: 15 residues. The CDR3 reads CASNWLGGMNTEAFF. As DNA, the CDR3 is TGTGCCAGCAATTGGTTAGGGGGTATGAACACTGAAGCTTTCTTT.

In its sample, this clonotype was seen many times. The V gene is TRBV28, the J gene TRBJ2-7, with 7 bases identical to TRBD1. V lost 3 bases to trimming and J lost 2 bases; unmatched junction nucleotides: 1. The CDR3 is 13 residues long. Per the germline V gene, CDR1 is MDHEN and CDR2 is SYDVKM. The CDR3 sequence is CASSFQGAYEQYF. For the CDR3, the DNA is TGTGCCAGCAGTTTCCAGGGGGCCTACGAGCAGTACTTC.

In this sample, this clonotype turned up many times. V gene TRBV7-9 combines with J gene TRBJ1-1; weak D call: TRBD1 (5 bases). This CDR3 spans 14 amino acids. The germline V gene encodes CDR1 SEHNR and CDR2 FQNEAQ (reference sequence). Trimming left V 6 bases short and J 0 bases short, with 11 bases between. The CDR3, as DNA: TGTGCCAGCAGAGGGGCAGCTTTGAACACTGAAGCTTTCTTT. Translating it yields CASRGAALNTEAFF.

This clonotype came up many times. The J gene is TRBJ1-2, the V gene TRBV11-3; the D is unclear. V lost 6 bases, J lost 4 bases, and 9 bases lay in between. The CDR3 has 12 amino acids. The V gene's germline CDR1 is SGHNT and CDR2 YENEEA. The CDR3 is CASSDGIYGYTF. The CDR3 DNA is TGTGCCAGCAGTGACGGGATCTATGGCTACACCTTC.

In this sample, this clonotype turned up many times. V gene TRBV15 combines with J gene TRBJ2-7, with D tentatively TRBD2 (6 bases). Germline V lookup: CDR1 LNHNV, CDR2 YYDKDF (reference sequence). Deletions cut 6 bases from V and 5 bases from J, with 14 bases between. The CDR3 length is 13 residues. The CDR3 coding sequence is TGTGCCACCAGTGGGACTCTTCGGGACGAGCAGTACTTC. It yields the protein CATSGTLRDEQYF.

The CDR3 reads CASTLPGHSYEQYF. CDR3 nucleotide sequence: TGTGCCAGCACCCTCCCCGGACACTCCTACGAGCAGTACTTC. The genes are TRBV28 and TRBJ2-7, with D tentatively TRBD1 (5 bases). CDR1 and CDR2 from the germline V gene are MDHEN and SYDVKM. Trimming removed 7 bases from V and 0 bases from J, with 13 bases in between. CDR3 length: 14 amino acids.

This clonotype has at least ten counts. The chain has TRBV20-1 and TRBJ2-3; 9 nucleotides align to TRBD2. The ends lost 6 bases at V and 5 bases at J; junction bases unmatched: 12. CDR3 length: 15 amino acids. Germline-derived CDR1 and CDR2 are DFQATT and SNEGSKA (reference sequence). This CDR3 reads CSAHSSGGRRDTQYF. The DNA for the CDR3 is TGCAGTGCGCACTCAAGCGGGGGGCGGAGAGATACGCAGTATTTT.

This clonotype was observed many times. The chain is built from TRBV11-2 and TRBJ2-1; 9 positions agree with TRBD1. The ends lost 4 bases at V and 6 bases at J; junction bases unmatched: 1. Germline CDR1 SGHAT, CDR2 FQNNGV. The CDR3 length is 13 residues. The CDR3 spells CASSWDRANEQFF. The CDR3 coding sequence is TGTGCCAGCAGCTGGGACAGGGCCAATGAGCAGTTCTTC.

Remarks on this clonotype: A clone one base away is much larger, so this may be a read error. CDR3 amino acids: CASRAGTGRYEQYF. The CDR3 DNA sequence: TGTGCCAGCAGGGCCGGGACAGGGAGGTACGAGCAGTACTTC. This rearrangement joins TRBV9 to TRBJ2-7, with TRBD1 identical over 9 bases. The length of the CDR3 is 14 residues. The germline CDR1 and CDR2 sequences are SGDLS and YYNGEE. V shed 5 bases and J 4 bases; nucleotides not matched to a gene: 7.

In its sample, this clonotype was seen many times. V usage is TRBV6-1 and J usage is TRBJ1-5; D is ambiguous. The V gene's germline CDR1 is MNHNS and CDR2 SASEGT. CDR3 length equals 14 residues. V was shortened by 7 bases and J by 2 bases, with 12 bases between the two germline ends. Here the CDR3 DNA reads TGTGCCAGCACCGGACTACTCGGCAATCAGCCCCAGCATTTT. Translated, it gives CASTGLLGNQPQHF.

This clonotype appeared many times. The rearrangement uses TRBV27 and TRBJ1-5, with 9 bases lining up with TRBD1. Germline CDR1 and CDR2: MNHEY and SMNVEV (reference sequence). This CDR3 spans 15 amino acids. Trimming at V came to 5 bases and at J to 6 bases, leaving 8 bases not matched to a gene. The CDR3, as DNA: TGTGCCAGCAGTAAGGGACAGGGCCCCCGTCAGCCCCAGCATTTT. It encodes CASSKGQGPRQPQHF.

This clonotype appeared a few times. The rearrangement uses TRBV12-3 or TRBV12-4 and TRBJ2-5; no definite D call. CDR3 length equals 14 residues. The V and J ends lost 3 bases and 1 base respectively, with 9 bases between them. In DNA, the CDR3 is TGTGCCAGCAGTTTCCGACGGACCCAAGAGACCCAGTACTTC. As protein: CASSFRRTQETQYF.

This clonotype was seen more than once but under ten times. The chain carries TRBV7-3 and TRBJ2-7; a weak D match, TRBD1 (6 bases). The V end lost 1 base, the J end lost 1 base, and 20 bases lay between the germline ends. The germline gives CDR1 SGHTA, CDR2 FQGTGA. This CDR3 region has 18 residues. CDR3 residues: CASSLNNRRARGSYEQYF. CDR3 in DNA: TGTGCCAGCAGCTTAAACAATCGTCGTGCCAGGGGATCCTACGAGCAGTACTTC. Complete variable domain (other parts from reference TRBV7-3 and TRBJ2-7): GAGVSQTPSNKVTEKGKYVELRCDPISGHTALYWYRQSLGQGPEFLIYFQGTGAADDSGLPNDRFFAVRPEGSVSTLKIQRTERGDSAVYLCASSLNNRRARGSYEQYFGPGTRLTVT.

V gene TRBV3-1 combines with J gene TRBJ2-5, with a weak D call TRBD2 (6 bases). Germline V gives CDR1 LGHDT, CDR2 YNNKEL (reference sequence). This CDR3 region has 14 residues. V dropped 3 bases and J dropped 2 bases, with 10 bases sitting between them. In nucleotides, the CDR3 is TGTGCCAGCAGCCACAGTAGCGGACAAGAGACCCAGTACTTC. Translating it yields CASSHSSGQETQYF.

This clonotype was seen ten or more times. The genes are TRBV7-9 and TRBJ1-6, with no clear D. CDR1 SEHNR and CDR2 FQNEAQ come from the germline V gene (reference sequence). Trimming stripped 6 bases from V and 5 bases from J, with 14 bases between. The length of the CDR3 is 15 residues. CDR3 nucleotides: TGTGCCAGCAGGCCCGATGGACTGAATAATTCACCCCTCCACTTT. It translates to CASRPDGLNNSPLHF.

About this clonotype itself: This may be a read error, as it is one base from a much larger clone. The CDR3 coding sequence is TGTGCCGGCAGTCTCGACTCTGAGGGGTTGAACACTGAAGCTTTCTTT. The encoded protein is CAGSLDSEGLNTEAFF. The chain has TRBV12-3 or TRBV12-4 and TRBJ1-1, with D tentatively TRBD1 (5 bases). The CDR3 has 16 residues.

This clonotype was counted ten times or more. The rearrangement uses TRBV10-3 and TRBJ2-5; perhaps TRBD1 as D (6 bases). Germline values: CDR1 ENHRY, CDR2 SYGVKD. Trimming removed 0 bases at V and 3 bases at J, with 14 bases between. This CDR3 has 16 amino acids. CDR3 DNA: TGTGCCATCAGTGAGTCTGAGGGGACACACAAAGAGACCCAGTACTTC. It specifies CAISESEGTHKETQYF.

This clonotype was observed at least ten times. The chain links TRBV7-9 to TRBJ1-1; D may be TRBD1 (5 bases). The V end was cut by 5 bases, the J end by 4 bases, with 11 bases between. CDR3 length: 13 amino acids. Germline lookup yields CDR1 SEHNR and CDR2 FQNEAQ (reference sequence). CDR3 residues: CASSQTALTEAFF. In nucleotides, the CDR3 is TGTGCCAGCAGCCAGACAGCGCTCACTGAAGCTTTCTTT.

The chain has TRBV18 and TRBJ1-4, with D tentatively TRBD1 (5 bases). The V gene's germline CDR1 is KGHSH and CDR2 LQKENI. This CDR3 region has 14 residues. The germline V and J ends were trimmed by 4 bases and 10 bases, with 16 bases remaining between them. In nucleotides, the CDR3 is TGTGCCAGCTCACGGGGACCCGAGGAGGGAAAACTGTTTTTT. Translated: CASSRGPEEGKLFF.

This clonotype was counted many times. The chain is built from TRBV11-3 and TRBJ1-6; TRBD1 matches 7 bases. CDR1 and CDR2 (germline): SGHNT, YENEEA. The length of the CDR3 is 15 residues. V gave up 7 bases and J gave up 8 bases; unmatched junction bases: 11. CDR3 in amino acids: CASNYQGGEDSPLHF. CDR3 sequence (DNA): TGTGCCAGCAACTATCAGGGGGGCGAGGATTCACCCCTCCACTTT.

This clonotype was seen repeatedly, ten times or more. The rearrangement uses TRBV12-3 or TRBV12-4 and TRBJ1-2, with D perhaps matching TRBD1 (5 bases). The ends were cut back, 1 base at V and 2 bases at J, with 14 bases in the middle. The CDR3 has 16 amino acids. The CDR3 DNA sequence: TGTGCCAGCAGTTTAGTTGGACAACAGGCGAACTATGGCTACACCTTC. This gives the protein CASSLVGQQANYGYTF.

This clonotype has at least ten counts. The chain combines TRBV6-5 with TRBJ2-2; no firm D call. CDR1 is MNHEY and CDR2 is SVGAGI in the germline V gene. The CDR3 consists of 13 residues. Trimming shortened V by 0 bases and J by 1 base, and 0 bases separated the two germline ends. The CDR3 sequence: CASSYSNTGELFF. CDR3 nucleotide sequence: TGTGCCAGCAGTTACTCGAACACCGGGGAGCTGTTTTTT.

This clonotype was recorded many times. The chain joins TRBV3-1 to TRBJ2-7, with TRBD1 matching over 7 bases. Germline V gives CDR1 LGHDT, CDR2 YNNKEL (reference sequence). V was pared by 4 bases and J by 0 bases, with 6 bases of the junction left unmatched. This CDR3 spans 15 amino acids. CDR3 protein: CASSPGQRSSYEQYF. The CDR3 nucleotides read TGTGCCAGCAGCCCGGGACAGAGAAGCTCCTACGAGCAGTACTTC.

This clonotype was seen only a few times. The chain recombines TRBV7-9 with TRBJ2-7, with D perhaps matching TRBD2 (5 bases). V lost 0 bases and J lost 5, with 14 bases in between. Germline V gives CDR1 SEHNR, CDR2 FQNEAQ (reference sequence). The CDR3 contains 15 residues. CDR3 in amino acids: CASSLAGVSTHEQYF. The CDR3, as DNA: TGTGCCAGCAGCTTAGCGGGAGTGAGCACACACGAGCAGTACTTC.

At least ten counts were recorded for this clonotype. The chain links TRBV2 to TRBJ2-7, with a tentative D call TRBD2 (5 bases). V lost 4 bases to trimming and J lost 7 bases, with 17 bases between them. The CDR3 runs 14 residues. Germline V CDR1 and CDR2: SNHLY, FYNNEI. The CDR3 DNA sequence: TGTGCCAGCAGTGGAAGCGGACCTACGGTGGAGCAGTACTTC. This gives the protein CASSGSGPTVEQYF.

V usage is TRBV14 and J usage is TRBJ2-5, with D unclear. Trimming took 0 bases from V and 1 from J, leaving 9 bases between them. The CDR3 spans 15 residues. From germline, CDR1 is SGHDN and CDR2 FVKESK. The CDR3 loop reads CASSQETRTQETQYF. The CDR3 DNA follows: TGTGCCAGCAGCCAAGAAACCAGGACCCAAGAGACCCAGTACTTC.